Following are 21 T cell receptor beta chains from one sample sequenced in a study of T-cell reconstitution after alpha-beta-depleted transplantation in children. For TCRbeta, the library was prepared with unique molecular identifiers. MiXCR, applied by TCRdb to the PCR reads, yields one record per CDR3 protein. The repertoire holds fewer than 750,000 distinct CDR3 sequences, around 23% seen once, with roughly 14% in the top ten. The sample here was PBMCs, mostly from graft donor cells, taken 360 days after TCRalphabeta/CD19-depleted stem cell transplant. These TCRs come from a boy younger than two who had a stem cell transplant for acute myeloid leukemia, so the T cells may come from the graft donor.

The gene calls are TRBV4-2 and TRBJ2-5; TRBD1 might be the D (6 bases). CDR3 length: 15 residues. The V end lost 4 bases, the J end lost 2 bases, and 14 bases lay between the germline ends. Germline V gene data show CDR1 as LGHNA and CDR2 as YNFKEQ. CDR3 loop: CASSPKVQGQETQYF. For the CDR3, the DNA is TGTGCCAGCAGCCCGAAGGTCCAGGGGCAAGAGACCCAGTACTTC.

The rearrangement uses TRBV6-5 and TRBJ1-4; TRBD1 aligns across 7 bases. The CDR3 contains 16 residues. J was trimmed by 10 bases and V by 3 bases; bases with no gene match: 14. CDR1 is MNHEY, CDR2 SVGAGI, per germline. The DNA of the CDR3 is TGTGCCAGCAGTTATATGGCCGGGACAGTCACTGGAAAACTGTTTTTT. Its translation is CASSYMAGTVTGKLFF.

J is TRBJ2-3 and V is TRBV5-1; D remains unclear. This CDR3 region has 16 residues. V shed 0 bases and J shed 0 bases, with 11 bases lying between them. Germline V CDR1 and CDR2: SGHRS, YFSETQ. Written as DNA, the CDR3 is TGCGCCAGCAGCTTGGAAGCAGTGGGGAGCACAGATACGCAGTATTTT. Its protein is CASSLEAVGSTDTQYF.

A word on this clonotype: It may be a read error: a sequence one base away is much more abundant. V usage is TRBV29-1 and J usage is TRBJ2-1; tentatively, D is TRBD2 (6 bases). Germline CDR1 reads SQVTM; CDR2 reads ANQGSEA. The CDR3 contains 14 residues. The CDR3 DNA sequence: TGCAGCGTTGAGGGAGGAGGAACGCCCGATGAGCAGTTGTTC. It is translated as CSVEGGGTPDEQLF.

V usage is TRBV7-2 and J usage is TRBJ2-1, with D perhaps TRBD1 (6 bases). V lost 5 bases to trimming and J lost 3 bases, with 17 bases between them. This CDR3 region has 16 residues. Germline V CDR1 and CDR2: SGHTA, FQGNSA. The CDR3, as DNA: TGTGCCAGCAGCGCCCAGCCCCCCAGGGGCTACAATGAGCAGTTCTTC. It encodes CASSAQPPRGYNEQFF.

The chain is built from TRBV11-2 and TRBJ2-3; 10 bases fit TRBD2. This CDR3 is built from 17 residues. With V trimmed by 0 bases and J by 6 bases, 9 bases remained unmatched. Germline V gene data show CDR1 as SGHAT and CDR2 as FQNNGV. As DNA, the CDR3 is TGTGCCAGCAGCTTAGAGGGTCCAGCGGGGGGGGCCGATACGCAGTATTTT. It is translated as CASSLEGPAGGADTQYF. Full variable domain (missing parts from reference TRBV11-2 and TRBJ2-3): EAGVAQSPRYKIIEKRQSVAFWCNPISGHATLYWYQQILGQGPKLLIQFQNNGVVDDSQLPKDRFSAERLKGVDSTLKIQPAKLEDSAVYLCASSLEGPAGGADTQYFGPGTRLTVL.

A single count supports this clonotype. V and J are TRBV3-1 and TRBJ1-1; no clear D gene. This CDR3 comprises 12 residues. Trimming pared 0 bases from V and 11 bases from J, leaving 10 bases between. Per germline, CDR1 LGHDT and CDR2 YNNKEL (reference sequence). Here the CDR3 reads CASSQENGCAFF. CDR3 bases: TGTGCCAGCAGCCAAGAGAATGGGTGTGCTTTCTTT.

Remarks on this clonotype: A much larger clone differs from this one at a single base, so this may be a read error. The missing conserved phenylalanine or tryptophan at the end of this CDR3 makes a read error likely. The limits of the CDR3 on the DNA are not certain, so only TCRdb's listed CDR3 is given. The chain recombines TRBV20-1 with TRBJ1-4; no check of the table's D call, TRBD1, against the DNA was made. CDR1 and CDR2 (germline): DFQATT, SNEGSKA (reference sequence). The CDR3 extends over 18 residues, inclusive of both ends. The CDR3 region is CSARGQDRGKFRREKLLI.

The CDR3 bases are TGCAGTGCTAGAGTGTCAGGGGAGACAGAGACCCAGTACTTC. This sequence encodes CSARVSGETETQYF. The chain couples TRBV20-1 to TRBJ2-5; tentative D call: TRBD1 (6 bases). V was trimmed by 1 base and J by 4 bases, leaving 13 bases between them. Germline CDR1 DFQATT, CDR2 SNEGSKA (reference sequence). The CDR3 length is 14 residues.

This chain joins TRBV6-1 and TRBJ1-1; 7 positions agree with TRBD1. CDR1 and CDR2 (germline): MNHNS, SASEGT. The CDR3 loop spans 15 amino acids. Germline trimming cut 8 bases from V and 1 base from J; bases unmatched to any gene: 10. This chain's CDR3 is CASFVKTGPNTEAFF. The CDR3 DNA reads as TGTGCCAGCTTCGTTAAGACAGGGCCGAACACTGAAGCTTTCTTT.

There are a few counts of this clonotype. The chain links TRBV12-3 or TRBV12-4 to TRBJ2-3; D is unclear. This CDR3 has 15 residues. V was pared by 5 bases and J by 1 base, with 13 bases between. In DNA form, the CDR3 reads TGTGCCAGCAGTCTTAGGATTGCCGGCACAGATACGCAGTATTTT. This sequence encodes CASSLRIAGTDTQYF.

This clonotype showed up many times. At one end, the junction sequence differs from germline, possibly due to a read error. The gene calls are TRBV29-1 and TRBJ2-5; 9 positions match TRBD2. Per the germline V gene, CDR1 is SQVTM and CDR2 is ANQGSEA. The length of the CDR3 is 11 residues. DNA for the CDR3: TGCAGCGTTGAATCATCCGGGACTAGCATCTTC. Its translation: CSVESSGTSIF.

The table lists this clonotype with a few counts. The chain links TRBV6-5 to TRBJ2-3; no clear D. The CDR3 is 15 amino acids. The V end was cut by 4 bases, the J end by 2 bases, with 13 bases between. Looked up from germline, CDR1 is MNHEY and CDR2 is SVGAGI. The CDR3 reads CASSSKGIPTDTQYF. The CDR3 nucleotides are TGTGCCAGCAGTTCAAAGGGTATCCCCACAGATACGCAGTATTTT.

The chain recombines TRBV29-1 with TRBJ2-7; 8 bases fit TRBD2. The CDR3 is made up of 12 amino acids. V lost 7 bases and J lost 0; bases outside the gene matches: 2. The germline gives CDR1 SQVTM, CDR2 ANQGSEA. The CDR3 DNA reads TGCAGCGGGCGGGGGGCCTCCTACGAGCAGTACTTC. This sequence encodes CSGRGASYEQYF.

The table lists this clonotype with many counts. The CDR3, as DNA: TGTGCCAGCAGTTCCACTAGCGGGGGCTCGAATGAGCAGTTCTTC. As protein: CASSSTSGGSNEQFF. V and J are TRBV12-3 or TRBV12-4 and TRBJ2-1; 11 nucleotides align to TRBD2. With V trimmed by 4 bases and J by 7 bases, 6 bases remained unmatched. The CDR3 is 15 amino acids.

This clonotype was counted ten times or more. The chain couples TRBV20-1 to TRBJ2-3; no clear D. V was shortened by 3 bases and J by 3 bases, with 13 bases between the two germline ends. CDR1 DFQATT and CDR2 SNEGSKA come from the germline V gene (reference sequence). The CDR3 has 14 residues. Written as DNA, the CDR3 is TGCAGTGCTAGGGGCCCTCGGCAGACAGATACGCAGTATTTT. Translated, it gives CSARGPRQTDTQYF.

This clonotype came up a few times. V is TRBV7-6 and J is TRBJ2-5; 9 nucleotides agree with TRBD1. The ends lost 5 bases at V and 2 bases at J; junction bases unmatched: 6. The CDR3 has 15 residues. CDR1 and CDR2 (germline): SGHVS, FNYEAQ. The CDR3 reads CASSPKTGGQETQYF. CDR3 DNA: TGTGCCAGCAGCCCGAAGACAGGGGGGCAAGAGACCCAGTACTTC.

This clonotype was found many times. The V call is TRBV11-2, the J call TRBJ2-5, with 8 bases identical to TRBD2. The germline V gene has CDR1 SGHAT and CDR2 FQNNGV. The CDR3 extends over 15 amino acids. V shed 5 bases and J 4 bases; nucleotides not matched to a gene: 9. The CDR3: CASSPIAGRRETQYF. The CDR3 nucleotides are TGTGCCAGCAGCCCGATAGCGGGACGGAGAGAGACCCAGTACTTC.

At least ten counts were recorded for this clonotype. The rearrangement joins TRBV2 to TRBJ2-2; 8 bases match TRBD2. The CDR3 covers 18 residues. V was clipped by 5 bases and J by 0 bases; unmatched bases: 11. The germline CDR1 and CDR2 sequences are SNHLY and FYNNEI. The CDR3 region is CASSSTSPTSANTGELFF. The CDR3 nucleotides read TGTGCCAGCAGTTCTACCTCCCCGACTAGCGCGAACACCGGGGAGCTGTTTTTT.

The chain couples TRBV12-3 or TRBV12-4 to TRBJ1-1; TRBD1 agrees at 12 bases. The CDR3 is 17 amino acids. V lost 1 base to trimming and J lost 5 bases; unmatched junction nucleotides: 8. The CDR3: CASSLGGQGAPQTEAFF. The CDR3, as DNA: TGTGCCAGCAGTTTAGGGGGACAGGGGGCCCCCCAGACTGAAGCTTTCTTT.

The chain employs TRBV7-9 and TRBJ1-5, with 10 bases matching TRBD1. CDR3 size: 12 residues. Germline values: CDR1 SEHNR, CDR2 FQNEAQ (reference sequence). V trimming: 5 bases; J trimming: 14 bases; junction bases outside the gene matches: 6. CDR3 region: CASSPGQGEEHF. The CDR3 bases are TGTGCCAGCAGCCCCGGACAGGGGGAGGAGCATTTT.